These 21 T cell receptor beta chains share one sample of origin, sequenced in a study of T cell responses to AZD1222 COVID-19 vaccine. Sequenced by immunoSEQ multiplex PCR; TCRdb stores in-frame clones only, minus some. The table has roughly 170,000 clones, approximately 94% seen once. Sequencing was performed on peripheral blood, taken 28 days after the second AZD1222 dose. The receptors were sampled from an adult who received the AZD1222 COVID-19 vaccine.

This chain uses TRBV7-8 with TRBJ1-1; 10 bases are shared with TRBD1. Germline trimming cut 2 bases from V and 3 bases from J; bases unmatched to any gene: 12. CDR1 is SGHVS and CDR2 is FQNEAQ in the germline V gene. The CDR3 length is 18 residues. The CDR3 DNA reads as TGTGCCAGCAGCTTACCTCCCCGACAGGGGGCTGGTTACACTGAAGCTTTCTTT. It is translated as CASSLPPRQGAGYTEAFF.

This clone was detected only a few times. This chain joins TRBV3-1 (or the pseudogene TRBV3-2) and TRBJ2-1; tentatively, D is TRBD1 (6 bases). This CDR3 spans 15 amino acids. Trimming removed 4 bases from V and 4 bases from J, with 14 bases in between. Germline CDR1 reads LGHDT; CDR2 reads YNNKEL (reference sequence). As DNA, the CDR3 is TGTGCCAGCAGCCCCTGGGGGACACCTTACAATGAGCAGTTCTTC. Protein: CASSPWGTPYNEQFF.

The chain recombines TRBV19 with TRBJ1-1; TRBD1 agrees at 7 bases. J gave up 5 bases and V 6 bases, and 12 bases lay outside the gene matches. CDR1 and CDR2 (germline): LNHDA, SQIVND (reference sequence). The CDR3 has 15 amino acids. The CDR3 sequence is CASSRTGPGRTEAFF. The CDR3 nucleotides are TGTGCCAGTAGCCGGACAGGACCCGGGCGGACTGAAGCTTTCTTT.

The chain employs TRBV11-1 and TRBJ2-7, with TRBD1 matching 11 bases. Germline assignment: CDR1 SGHAT and CDR2 FQDESV (reference sequence). This CDR3 contains 15 residues. With 5 bases clipped from V and 7 bases from J, the junction kept 10 bases outside the gene matches. The CDR3 loop is CASSGWRTGGREQYF. For the CDR3, the DNA is TGTGCCAGCAGCGGTTGGCGGACAGGGGGCCGGGAGCAGTACTTC. The variable domain in full, with the rest retrieved from reference TRBV11-1 and TRBJ2-7, is EAEVAQSPRYKITEKSQAVAFWCDPISGHATLYWYRQILGQGPELLVQFQDESVVDDSQLPKDRFSAERLKGVDSTLKIQPAELGDSAMYLCASSGWRTGGREQYFGPGTRLTVT.

V gene TRBV28 combines with J gene TRBJ1-4; D is possibly TRBD1 (5 bases). V was trimmed by 6 bases and J by 7 bases, leaving 15 bases between them. The CDR3 spans 14 residues. Germline V lookup: CDR1 MDHEN, CDR2 SYDVKM. CDR3 DNA: TGTGCCAGCAGATCTACAGGCGGAGGTGAAAAACTGTTTTTT. This sequence encodes CASRSTGGGEKLFF. The whole variable domain, filled in from reference TRBV28 and TRBJ1-4, reads DVKVTQSSRYLVKRTGEKVFLECVQDMDHENMFWYRQDPGLGLRLIYFSYDVKMKEKGDIPEGYSVSREKKERFSLILESASTNQTSMYLCASRSTGGGEKLFFGSGTQLSVL.

The V and J genes are TRBV28 and TRBJ2-5; D is perhaps TRBD1 (5 bases). CDR1 is MDHEN, CDR2 SYDVKM, per germline. CDR3 size: 11 residues. Trimming removed 7 bases from V and 7 bases from J, with 10 bases in between. CDR3 amino acids: CASNIRGTQYF. CDR3 coding DNA: TGTGCCAGCAACATAAGGGGGACCCAGTACTTC.

The chain is built from TRBV29-1 and TRBJ1-2; 7 nucleotides line up with TRBD1. V lost 3 bases, J lost 4 bases, and 11 bases stayed unmatched. Germline V CDR1 and CDR2: SQVTM, ANQGSEA. The CDR3 consists of 15 residues. CDR3 nucleotide sequence: TGCAGCGTTGATCTACTAAACAGGGGAAGCTATGGCTACACCTTC. Its protein product is CSVDLLNRGSYGYTF.

The rearrangement uses TRBV15 and TRBJ1-1; no reliable D call. CDR3 length: 15 amino acids. V was shortened by 0 bases and J by 7 bases, with 15 bases between the two germline ends. Germline V gene sequence: CDR1 LNHNV, CDR2 YYDKDF (reference sequence). Written as DNA, the CDR3 is TGTGCCACCAGCAGAGATGGGTCCCTCCGAGGTGAAGCTTTCTTT. The encoded protein is CATSRDGSLRGEAFF. The full variable domain, rest sourced from reference TRBV15 and TRBJ1-1, is DAMVIQNPRYQVTQFGKPVTLSCSQTLNHNVMYWYQQKSSQAPKLLFHYYDKDFNNEADTPDNFQSRRPNTSFCFLDIRSPGLGDTAMYLCATSRDGSLRGEAFFGQGTRLTVV.

V gene TRBV5-4 combines with J gene TRBJ1-2; D perhaps matches TRBD1 (6 bases). Germline-derived CDR1 and CDR2 are SGHNT and YYREEE (reference sequence). Trimming removed 6 bases from V and 5 bases from J, with 23 bases in between. The CDR3 length is 16 residues. CDR3 DNA: TGTGCCAGCACCTCGGGAGTCGAGGCAGGGGAGTATGGCTACACCTTC. This gives the protein CASTSGVEAGEYGYTF. The entire variable domain, with the rest obtained from reference TRBV5-4 and TRBJ1-2, is as follows: ETGVTQSPTHLIKTRGQQVTLRCSSQSGHNTVSWYQQALGQGPQFIFQYYREEENGRGNFPPRFSGLQFPNYSSELNVNALELDDSALYLCASTSGVEAGEYGYTFGSGTRLTVV.

The chain has TRBV12-3 or TRBV12-4 and TRBJ2-7, with a weak D call TRBD2 (6 bases). Trimming took off 5 bases at V and 4 bases at J, with 9 bases between the two ends. The CDR3 spans 12 residues. The CDR3 DNA follows: TGTGCCAGCAGTCGCCGGGAGTACGAGCAGTACTTC. Protein product: CASSRREYEQYF.

The DNA for the CDR3 is TGTGCCAGCAGCACCTGGACATTACCTGAAGCTTTCTTT. Translated: CASSTWTLPEAFF. J is TRBJ1-1 and V is TRBV27; TRBD1 might be the D (5 bases). In germline, CDR1 is MNHEY, CDR2 SMNVEV (reference sequence). V was cut by 6 bases and J by 6 bases, with 14 bases left in between. This CDR3 is built from 13 residues.

The V call is TRBV9, the J call TRBJ2-2, with 13 bases lining up with TRBD2. The length of the CDR3 is 19 residues. Germline assignment: CDR1 SGDLS and CDR2 YYNGEE. Losses at the gene ends were 0 bases for V and 6 bases for J; bases not matched to a gene: 11. The CDR3 DNA is TGTGCCAGCAGCGTAGCTACGGGAACTAGCGGGAGGGTTCCCGGGGAGCTGTTTTTT. Translated: CASSVATGTSGRVPGELFF.

The V and J genes are TRBV3-1 (or the pseudogene TRBV3-2) and TRBJ2-7, with D perhaps matching TRBD1 (6 bases). Germline CDR1 and CDR2: LGHDT and YNNKEL (reference sequence). The CDR3 is 14 residues long. Between the trimmed V and J ends, which lost 4 bases and 3 bases, there was a span of 13 bases. CDR3 protein: CASSRILDSYEQYF. For the CDR3, the DNA is TGTGCCAGCAGCCGTATTTTGGACAGCTACGAGCAGTACTTC.

The chain couples TRBV18 to TRBJ1-1; D unresolved. With 3 bases removed from V and 4 bases from J, the gap between germline ends came to 15 bases. Per germline, CDR1 KGHSH and CDR2 LQKENI. The CDR3 is 15 amino acids. CDR3 nucleotides: TGTGCCAGCTCACCGACTGTTGAAGGTTCCACTGAAGCTTTCTTT. Its translation: CASSPTVEGSTEAFF.

The chain combines TRBV7-2 with TRBJ1-1, with unresolved D. The V gene lost 4 bases and the J gene lost 1 base, with 10 bases spanning the gap. The CDR3 totals 14 residues. In germline, CDR1 is SGHTA, CDR2 FQGNSA. The CDR3 here is CASSSQTRNTEAFF. The CDR3 DNA sequence: TGTGCCAGCAGCTCACAGACACGGAACACTGAAGCTTTCTTT.

V and J are TRBV12-5 and TRBJ2-5; 8 bases match TRBD2. Germline CDR1 is LGHNT and CDR2 is FRNRAP. The CDR3 has 14 residues. V lost 4 bases, J lost 5 bases, and 6 bases stayed unmatched. The DNA for the CDR3 is TGTGCTAGTGGTTCACCCTCTAGCGGGGAGACCCAGTACTTC. As protein: CASGSPSSGETQYF.

V usage is TRBV12-3 or TRBV12-4 and J usage is TRBJ2-5; the D is unclear. The V gene lost 1 base and the J gene lost 4 bases, with 7 bases spanning the gap. This CDR3 comprises 13 residues. CDR3 coding DNA: TGTGCCAGCAGTTTAGGGGTCCCAGAGACCCAGTACTTC. Protein sequence: CASSLGVPETQYF.

This sequence joins TRBV9 and TRBJ1-3; perhaps TRBD1 as D (5 bases). Germline loops: CDR1 SGDLS, CDR2 YYNGEE. This CDR3 is 14 amino acids long. V lost 3 bases and J 1 base, leaving 8 bases between the germline ends. CDR3 in DNA: TGTGCCAGCAGCGCCAGGGCTTCTGGAAACACCATATATTTT. It is translated as CASSARASGNTIYF.

The V gene is TRBV27, the J gene TRBJ1-1; perhaps TRBD1 as D (6 bases). Trimming removed 5 bases at V and 0 bases at J, with 19 bases between. CDR3 length equals 17 residues. The V gene's germline CDR1 is MNHEY and CDR2 SMNVEV (reference sequence). The CDR3 region has the DNA TGTGCCAGCAGTGCGCTCCGGGACAACTTTTTGAACACTGAAGCTTTCTTT. Encoded protein: CASSALRDNFLNTEAFF.

In its sample, this clone was seen once. This chain joins TRBV9 and TRBJ1-3; 9 bases line up with TRBD1. The CDR3 has 16 amino acids. Per the germline V gene, CDR1 is SGDLS and CDR2 is YYNGEE. V shed 3 bases, J shed 3 bases, and the junction held 7 bases outside the gene matches. The CDR3 loop reads CASSARQGGFGNTIYF. Written as DNA, the CDR3 is TGTGCCAGCAGCGCTCGACAGGGGGGATTTGGAAACACCATATATTTT.

This chain connects TRBV28 to TRBJ1-1; D is ambiguous. CDR1 and CDR2 from the germline V gene are MDHEN and SYDVKM. The germline V and J ends were trimmed by 6 bases and 0 bases, with 5 bases remaining between them. The CDR3 length is 12 residues. The CDR3 sequence: CASSDMNTEAFF. In DNA form, the CDR3 reads TGTGCCAGCAGCGACATGAACACTGAAGCTTTCTTT.